This entry lists 11 T cell receptor beta chains sequenced from one sample in a study of CD8 T cells in Susac syndrome. RNA, at about 0.45 to 1 ug, was reverse transcribed with random hexamers. MiXCR was run by TCRdb on the immunoSEQ multiplex PCR reads, yielding one entry per CDR3 protein. Here the sample spans 130,000 to 150,000 distinct CDR3 sequences, roughly 94% being singletons. The specimen was CD4+ T cells from PBMCs. The source is a human donor in good health.

The chain employs TRBV6-2 or TRBV6-3 and TRBJ2-5; D remains unclear. V lost 2 bases to trimming and J lost 3 bases, with 10 bases between them. The germline V gene encodes CDR1 MNHEY and CDR2 SVGEGT. The CDR3 is 14 residues long. CDR3 residues: CASSYPHYKETQYF. The CDR3 DNA reads as TGTGCCAGCAGTTACCCCCACTACAAAGAGACCCAGTACTTC.

The rearrangement links TRBV7-9 to TRBJ2-5; TRBD2 is a possible D gene (6 bases). The germline V gene has CDR1 SEHNR and CDR2 FQNEAQ (reference sequence). This CDR3 has 15 amino acids. The ends were cut back, 5 bases at V and 1 base at J, with 14 bases in the middle. Here the CDR3 DNA reads TGTGCCAGCAGCCATTCCTGGACTACCCAAGAGACCCAGTACTTC. It yields the protein CASSHSWTTQETQYF.

The chain links TRBV7-2 to TRBJ2-5; D may be TRBD2 (6 bases). CDR3 size: 13 residues. CDR1 SGHTA and CDR2 FQGNSA come from the germline V gene. The germline V and J ends were trimmed by 3 bases and 7 bases, with 12 bases remaining between them. This CDR3 is CASSLDLGGTQYF. For the CDR3, the DNA is TGTGCCAGCAGCTTGGATCTGGGGGGGACCCAGTACTTC. The variable domain in full, completed from reference TRBV7-2 and TRBJ2-5, reads GAGVSQSPSNKVTEKGKDVELRCDPISGHTALYWYRQSLGQGLEFLIYFQGNSAPDKSGLPSDRFSAERTGGSVSTLTIQRTQQEDSAVYLCASSLDLGGTQYFGPGTRLLVL.

J is TRBJ1-5 and V is TRBV5-6; tentatively, D is TRBD1 (6 bases). The CDR3 has 15 amino acids. V was clipped by 2 bases and J by 0 bases, with 9 bases between them. CDR1 SGHDT and CDR2 YYEEEE come from the germline V gene. The CDR3 here is CASSLHRDSNQPQHF. The DNA for the CDR3 is TGTGCCAGCAGCTTACACAGGGATAGCAATCAGCCCCAGCATTTT.

The chain joins TRBV20-1 to TRBJ2-5; D possibly corresponds to TRBD2 (7 bases). Germline V gene sequence: CDR1 DFQATT, CDR2 SNEGSKA (reference sequence). The CDR3 spans 14 residues. V was clipped by 7 bases and J by 3 bases, with 18 bases between them. The CDR3 here is CSGAGGLREETQYF. The CDR3 DNA reads TGCAGTGGGGCCGGGGGGCTCAGAGAAGAGACCCAGTACTTC.

This chain links TRBV18 with TRBJ2-5, with 8 bases aligning to TRBD2. J gave up 5 bases and V 3 bases, and 5 bases lay outside the gene matches. The CDR3 is made up of 14 amino acids. Germline V gene sequence: CDR1 KGHSH, CDR2 LQKENI. The CDR3 spells CASSPQRGRETQYF. CDR3 nucleotide sequence: TGTGCCAGCTCACCCCAGCGGGGGCGGGAGACCCAGTACTTC.

This chain connects TRBV10-3 to TRBJ2-3, with 14 bases identical to TRBD2. Germline CDR1 and CDR2: ENHRY and SYGVKD. The J segment lost 2 bases and the V segment lost 6 bases, leaving 13 bases of the junction unmatched. The CDR3 is 19 residues long. CDR3 in DNA: TGTGCCATCAGCCCCCGGGGACTAGCGGGAGTGGGCTCCACAGATACGCAGTATTTT. Amino acids: CAISPRGLAGVGSTDTQYF.

This chain uses TRBV6-6 with TRBJ2-1; 7 nucleotides agree with TRBD2. V trimming: 5 bases; J trimming: 4 bases; junction bases outside the gene matches: 11. Germline V CDR1 and CDR2: MNHNY, SVGAGI (reference sequence). This CDR3 region has 16 residues. CDR3 sequence (DNA): TGTGCCAGCAGTAACCGCCGAGGACTAGTGTACAATGAGCAGTTCTTC. This translates into CASSNRRGLVYNEQFF.

V and J are TRBV24-1 and TRBJ2-5; no reliable D call. Germline loops: CDR1 KGHDR, CDR2 SFDVKD. The CDR3 has 12 amino acids. Trimming stripped 6 bases from V and 5 bases from J, with 9 bases between. CDR3 DNA sequence: TGTGCCACCAGTTCTCTAGAGGAGACCCAGTACTTC. As protein: CATSSLEETQYF.

This clonotype was seen a few times. The chain uses TRBV6-2 or TRBV6-3 and TRBJ2-5, with D perhaps TRBD2 (5 bases). The CDR3 extends over 13 amino acids. From germline, CDR1 is MNHEY and CDR2 SVGEGT. Trimming cost V 2 bases and J 3 bases, with 7 bases left between them. The CDR3 DNA reads TGTGCCAGCAGTTACCCCGGGGAAGAGACCCAGTACTTC. It specifies CASSYPGEETQYF.

As DNA, the CDR3 is TGTGCCAGCTCTCAAACGGGGTTGAGAGCCAAAAACATTCAGTACTTC. Protein sequence: CASSQTGLRAKNIQYF. The chain has TRBV7-4 and TRBJ2-4; perhaps TRBD2 as D (5 bases). V dropped 8 bases and J dropped 0 bases, with 17 bases sitting between them. This CDR3 is 16 amino acids long. From germline, CDR1 is SGHVT and CDR2 SQSDAQ. Variable domain in full (rest from reference TRBV7-4 and TRBJ2-4): GAGVSQSPRYKVAKRGRDVALRCDSISGHVTLYWYRQTLGQGSEVLTYSQSDAQRDKSGRPSGRFSAERPERSVSTLKIQRTEQGDSAVYLCASSQTGLRAKNIQYFGAGTRLSVL.